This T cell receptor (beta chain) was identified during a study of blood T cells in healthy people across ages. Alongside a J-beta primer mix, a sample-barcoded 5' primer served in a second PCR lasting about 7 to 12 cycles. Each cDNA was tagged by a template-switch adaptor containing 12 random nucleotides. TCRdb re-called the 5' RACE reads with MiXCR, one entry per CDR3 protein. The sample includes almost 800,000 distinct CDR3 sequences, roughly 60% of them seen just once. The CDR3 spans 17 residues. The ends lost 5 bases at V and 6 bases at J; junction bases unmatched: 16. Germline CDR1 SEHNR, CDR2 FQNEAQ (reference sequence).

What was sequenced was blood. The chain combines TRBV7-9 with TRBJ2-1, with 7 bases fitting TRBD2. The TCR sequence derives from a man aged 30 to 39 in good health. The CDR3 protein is CASSPTPRLAVANEQFF. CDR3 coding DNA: TGTGCCAGCAGCCCGACCCCGAGGCTAGCGGTAGCCAATGAGCAGTTCTTC.